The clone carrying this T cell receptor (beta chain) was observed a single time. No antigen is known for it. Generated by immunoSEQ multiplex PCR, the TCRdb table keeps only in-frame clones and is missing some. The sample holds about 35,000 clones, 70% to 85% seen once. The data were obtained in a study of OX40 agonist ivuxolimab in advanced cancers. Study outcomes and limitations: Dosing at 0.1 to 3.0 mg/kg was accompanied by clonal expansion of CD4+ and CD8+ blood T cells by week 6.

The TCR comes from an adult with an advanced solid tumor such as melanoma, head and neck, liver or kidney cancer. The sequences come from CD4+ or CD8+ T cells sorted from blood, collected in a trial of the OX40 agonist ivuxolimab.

This chain's CDR3 is CASSLDTYDTEAFF. CDR3 nucleotides: TGTGCCAGCAGCTTGGACACTTACGATACTGAAGCTTTCTTT. J is TRBJ1-1 and V is TRBV7-9, with a tentative D call TRBD1 (5 bases). The germline V gene encodes CDR1 SEHNR and CDR2 FQNEAQ (reference sequence). CDR3 size: 14 residues. Trimming removed 3 bases from V and 5 bases from J, with 13 bases in between.